These 6 T cell receptor beta chains were sequenced from one sample in a study of siplizumab effects on memory and regulatory T cells. Clones were sequenced by immunoSEQ multiplex PCR, and TCRdb holds only the in-frame ones, with some missing. The sample carries approximately 50,000 clones, approximately 93% recorded once. Sequencing was performed on CD8+ T cells sorted from blood. The receptors were gathered from a human donor in good health.

V and J are TRBV11-1 and TRBJ2-3; 13 nucleotides match TRBD2. Germline-derived CDR1 and CDR2 are SGHAT and FQDESV (reference sequence). The CDR3 spans 16 residues. V shed 6 bases and J 5 bases; nucleotides not matched to a gene: 8. The CDR3 reads CASRLWTSGSLDTQYF. In DNA form, the CDR3 reads TGTGCCAGCAGGCTCTGGACTAGCGGGAGTTTAGATACGCAGTATTTT.

The chain recombines TRBV15 with TRBJ2-5; no clear D. Germline CDR1 is LNHNV and CDR2 is YYDKDF (reference sequence). There are 13 residues in the CDR3. Trimming pared 0 bases from V and 2 bases from J, leaving 4 bases between. Written as DNA, the CDR3 is TGTGCCACCAGCAGAGATCTTCAAGAGACCCAGTACTTC. Protein product: CATSRDLQETQYF.

The CDR3 DNA is TGTGCCAGCACTCGGCGGGACGAGCAGTACTTC. Its translation: CASTRRDEQYF. The rearrangement joins TRBV6-1 to TRBJ2-7; weak D call: TRBD2 (5 bases). The CDR3 length is 11 residues. From germline, CDR1 is MNHNS and CDR2 SASEGT. V was cut by 7 bases and J by 5 bases, with 9 bases left in between.

The V and J genes are TRBV9 and TRBJ1-5; D unresolved. Germline CDR1 SGDLS, CDR2 YYNGEE. V lost 0 bases and J lost 7, with 8 bases in between. The CDR3 is made up of 13 amino acids. The CDR3 bases are TGTGCCAGCAGCGTAGCAGAAGCACAGCCCCAGCATTTT. Translation gives CASSVAEAQPQHF.

This clone came up once. J is TRBJ2-1 and V is TRBV7-9; 8 bases are shared with TRBD2. Germline CDR1 SEHNR, CDR2 FQNEAQ (reference sequence). CDR3 length: 17 residues. The J segment lost 5 bases and the V segment lost 8 bases, leaving 17 bases of the junction unmatched. The DNA of the CDR3 is TGTGCCAGCCTTGGTGAAAAAACCGGGACTAGAAACAATGAGCAGTTCTTC. Its protein is CASLGEKTGTRNNEQFF.

V gene TRBV25-1 combines with J gene TRBJ2-5, with TRBD2 matching over 7 bases. Germline V gives CDR1 MGHDK, CDR2 SYGVNS. After removal of 1 base from V and 5 bases from J, the junction contained 1 base not matched to a gene. There are 13 residues in the CDR3. The CDR3 coding sequence is TGTGCCAGCAGTGAATGGGGAGGGGAGACCCAGTACTTC. Protein sequence: CASSEWGGETQYF.